Presented here are 31 T cell receptor beta chains from one specimen sequenced in a study of T cells after yellow fever vaccination. One entry per CDR3 protein, called by TCRdb with MiXCR from the 5' RACE reads. This sample has 450,000 to 550,000 distinct CDR3 sequences, with around a fifth found just once. Sequencing was performed on PBMCs, taken 20 to 25 days after the first yellow fever vaccination. The receptors were gathered from a man between 18 and 35 years old who received the YFV17D yellow fever vaccine.

The genes are TRBV7-2 and TRBJ2-3; D gene uncertain. This CDR3 has 11 residues. CDR1 SGHTA and CDR2 FQGNSA come from the germline V gene. V shed 5 bases and J shed 7 bases, with 7 bases lying between them. The CDR3 here is CASSLTYTQYF. In nucleotides, the CDR3 is TGTGCCAGCAGCCTGACATATACGCAGTATTTT. Full variable domain (missing parts from reference TRBV7-2 and TRBJ2-3): GAGVSQSPSNKVTEKGKDVELRCDPISGHTALYWYRQSLGQGLEFLIYFQGNSAPDKSGLPSDRFSAERTGGSVSTLTIQRTQQEDSAVYLCASSLTYTQYFGPGTRLTVL.

This clonotype was detected only a few times. The chain has TRBV12-3 or TRBV12-4 and TRBJ2-3; tentatively, D is TRBD2 (6 bases). This CDR3 spans 13 amino acids. Deletions cut 1 base from V and 12 bases from J, with 14 bases between. The CDR3 bases are TGTGCCAGCAGTTTAGGGGGCGGGGATTTTCAGTATTTT. Translated: CASSLGGGDFQYF.

The table lists this clonotype with a few counts. The chain carries TRBV3-1 and TRBJ2-3; 10 positions match TRBD2. The ends lost 1 base at V and 5 bases at J; junction bases unmatched: 0. This CDR3 spans 14 amino acids. Germline CDR1 LGHDT, CDR2 YNNKEL (reference sequence). The CDR3 DNA is TGTGCCAGCAGCCAAGTAGCGGGGGGAGATACGCAGTATTTT. Translating gives CASSQVAGGDTQYF.

This sequence joins TRBV11-2 and TRBJ1-1, with a tentative D call TRBD1 (6 bases). The V gene lost 5 bases and the J gene lost 5 bases, with 12 bases spanning the gap. The germline gives CDR1 SGHAT, CDR2 FQNNGV. This CDR3 has 13 residues. This chain's CDR3 is CASSKQGGTEAFF. The CDR3 coding sequence is TGTGCCAGCAGCAAACAGGGAGGGACTGAAGCTTTCTTT. The entire variable domain, with the rest obtained from reference TRBV11-2 and TRBJ1-1, is as follows: EAGVAQSPRYKIIEKRQSVAFWCNPISGHATLYWYQQILGQGPKLLIQFQNNGVVDDSQLPKDRFSAERLKGVDSTLKIQPAKLEDSAVYLCASSKQGGTEAFFGQGTRLTVV.

This clonotype was recorded a few times. As DNA, the CDR3 is TGTGCCAGCAGCGACCGAACCGGGAGCTACGAGCAGTACTTC. This translates into CASSDRTGSYEQYF. The chain combines TRBV6-2 or TRBV6-3 with TRBJ2-7; a weak D match, TRBD2 (6 bases). The CDR3 sequence is 14 residues long. The V end lost 6 bases, the J end lost 3 bases, and 15 bases lay between the germline ends. Germline lookup yields CDR1 MNHEY and CDR2 SVGEGT.

On this clonotype: Just one base apart from a much larger clone, this may be a read error. J is TRBJ2-5 and V is TRBV7-2; D not certain. The CDR3 is 12 amino acids. Germline-derived CDR1 and CDR2 are SGHTA and FQGNSA. The germline V and J ends were trimmed by 5 bases and 0 bases, with 4 bases remaining between them. The CDR3, as DNA: TGTGCCAGCAGCGTGTACCAAGAGACCCAGTACTTC. Translated: CASSVYQETQYF.

The gene calls are TRBV12-3 or TRBV12-4 and TRBJ1-5; 7 bases are a match to TRBD1. V lost 6 bases, J lost 6 bases, and 8 bases stayed unmatched. The CDR3 runs to 14 residues. CDR3 DNA sequence: TGTGCCAGCAGACAGAACAGGGGCGCTCAGCCCCAGCATTTT. Translated, it gives CASRQNRGAQPQHF.

The chain couples TRBV7-9 to TRBJ2-5; tentatively, D is TRBD1 (6 bases). CDR1 is SEHNR and CDR2 is FQNEAQ in the germline V gene (reference sequence). This CDR3 contains 13 residues. Deletions cut 5 bases from V and 5 bases from J, with 12 bases between. The CDR3 DNA sequence: TGTGCCAGCAGCCCGAGGACAGTGGAGACCCAGTACTTC. It yields the protein CASSPRTVETQYF. Full variable domain (rest looked up from reference TRBV7-9 and TRBJ2-5): DTGVSQNPRHKITKRGQNVTFRCDPISEHNRLYWYRQTLGQGPEFLTYFQNEAQLEKSRLLSDRFSAERPKGSFSTLEIQRTEQGDSAMYLCASSPRTVETQYFGPGTRLLVL.

The chain joins TRBV5-1 to TRBJ2-3, with a weak D call TRBD2 (6 bases). V shed 4 bases and J shed 0 bases, with 12 bases lying between them. The CDR3 spans 15 residues. Germline CDR1 reads SGHRS; CDR2 reads YFSETQ. In nucleotides, the CDR3 is TGCGCCAGCAGCCCGGGACTCATAAGCACAGATACGCAGTATTTT. Its protein product is CASSPGLISTDTQYF.

This chain joins TRBV6-5 and TRBJ2-7, with a tentative D call TRBD2 (6 bases). With 2 bases removed from V and 2 bases from J, the gap between germline ends came to 10 bases. The CDR3 sequence is 14 residues long. From germline, CDR1 is MNHEY and CDR2 SVGAGI. The CDR3 region has the DNA TGTGCCAGCAGTTACGGGTGGGGGGCCTACGAGCAGTACTTC. Translating gives CASSYGWGAYEQYF.

The V call is TRBV7-8, the J call TRBJ2-7; weak D call: TRBD2 (6 bases). The CDR3 has 15 amino acids. Germline V CDR1 and CDR2: SGHVS, FQNEAQ. V was clipped by 5 bases and J by 0 bases, with 14 bases between them. CDR3 DNA: TGTGCCAGCAGCCCCTACCGGGGAGGCTCCTACGAGCAGTACGTC. It is translated as CASSPYRGGSYEQYV.

The V and J genes are TRBV7-2 and TRBJ2-5; 9 nucleotides line up with TRBD2. Trimming took 7 bases from V and 5 from J; bases not matched to a gene: 14. CDR1 is SGHTA, CDR2 FQGNSA, per germline. This CDR3 spans 16 amino acids. The CDR3 protein is CASTRGAGGLYETQYF. The DNA of the CDR3 is TGTGCCAGCACAAGGGGTGCGGGGGGGCTCTATGAGACCCAGTACTTC.

The chain uses TRBV5-5 and TRBJ1-5; 10 positions agree with TRBD1. This CDR3 spans 16 amino acids. V was pared by 0 bases and J by 7 bases, with 7 bases of the junction left unmatched. The germline V gene has CDR1 SGHKS and CDR2 YYEKEE (reference sequence). This CDR3 is CASSLESTGGRQPQHF. The CDR3, as DNA: TGTGCCAGCAGCTTGGAATCGACAGGGGGCCGACAGCCCCAGCATTTT.

The rearrangement uses TRBV27 and TRBJ2-6, with D tentatively TRBD1 (6 bases). Trimming shortened V by 7 bases and J by 0 bases, and 16 bases separated the two germline ends. Per the germline V gene, CDR1 is MNHEY and CDR2 is SMNVEV (reference sequence). The length of the CDR3 is 17 residues. This CDR3 is CASTQWGPSSGANVLTF. The CDR3 region has the DNA TGTGCCAGCACCCAGTGGGGGCCATCCTCTGGGGCCAACGTCCTGACTTTC.

This clonotype was observed once. V and J are TRBV7-2 and TRBJ2-5, with D possibly TRBD2 on 6 matching bases. The germline V gene has CDR1 SGHTA and CDR2 FQGNSA. V dropped 0 bases and J dropped 5 bases, with 16 bases sitting between them. The CDR3 runs 16 residues. CDR3 loop: CASSLALGGGGETQYF. The CDR3 DNA follows: TGTGCCAGCAGCTTAGCATTGGGGGGTGGCGGGGAGACCCAGTACTTC.

This clonotype was counted a few times. This rearrangement joins TRBV20-1 to TRBJ2-1; D gene unclear. Germline CDR1 and CDR2: DFQATT and SNEGSKA (reference sequence). The CDR3 is 15 residues long. With 6 bases removed from V and 2 bases from J, the gap between germline ends came to 17 bases. This chain's CDR3 is CSAPERTRTYNEQFF. CDR3 nucleotides: TGCAGTGCCCCAGAGCGTACAAGGACCTACAATGAGCAGTTCTTC.

This clonotype was counted at least ten times. V and J are TRBV28 and TRBJ1-2; D uncertain. The germline CDR1 and CDR2 sequences are MDHEN and SYDVKM. The CDR3 runs 12 residues. The V end was cut by 3 bases, the J end by 3 bases, with 5 bases between. The CDR3 DNA sequence: TGTGCCAGCAGTTTGACGGACTATGGCTACACCTTC. The encoded protein is CASSLTDYGYTF.

This chain connects TRBV2 to TRBJ2-1; D is unclear. V was shortened by 7 bases and J by 5 bases, with 12 bases between the two germline ends. CDR1 is SNHLY, CDR2 FYNNEI, per germline. The CDR3 covers 13 residues. This chain's CDR3 is CASNKVWDNEQFF. The CDR3 coding sequence is TGTGCCAGCAACAAGGTTTGGGACAATGAGCAGTTCTTC.

This chain joins TRBV20-1 and TRBJ1-3; maybe TRBD1 (5 bases). V was shortened by 3 bases and J by 5 bases, with 17 bases between the two germline ends. CDR3 length equals 15 residues. Looked up from germline, CDR1 is DFQATT and CDR2 is SNEGSKA (reference sequence). The CDR3 region has the DNA TGCAGTGCTAGGCGCCAGGGTCGAGGGAGAAACACCATATATTTT. This gives the protein CSARRQGRGRNTIYF.

This clonotype has ten or more counts. V gene TRBV3-1 combines with J gene TRBJ2-2; D call uncertain. V was cut by 1 base and J by 6 bases, with 3 bases left in between. Germline V gene lookup returns CDR1 LGHDT and CDR2 YNNKEL (reference sequence). This CDR3 has 12 residues. CDR3 coding DNA: TGTGCCAGCAGCCAAGTGTCCGGGGAGCTGTTTTTT. It is translated as CASSQVSGELFF. Drawing the rest from reference TRBV3-1 and TRBJ2-2, the complete variable domain is DTAVSQTPKYLVTQMGNDKSIKCEQNLGHDTMYWYKQDSKKFLKIMFSYNNKELIINETVPNRFSPKSPDKAHLNLHINSLELGDSAVYFCASSQVSGELFFGEGSRLTVL.

This clonotype occurred a few times. The chain carries TRBV6-1 and TRBJ1-4, with 7 nucleotides matching TRBD1. The CDR3 runs to 15 residues. V trimming: 6 bases; J trimming: 6 bases; junction bases outside the gene matches: 10. CDR1 MNHNS and CDR2 SASEGT come from the germline V gene. DNA for the CDR3: TGTGCCAGCAGGGTACAGGGGAAGGATGATGAAAAACTGTTTTTT. Its protein is CASRVQGKDDEKLFF.

In this sample, this clonotype turned up a few times. V and J are TRBV24-1 and TRBJ1-1; D remains unclear. V gave up 7 bases and J gave up 1 base, with 9 bases separating them. CDR1 is KGHDR and CDR2 is SFDVKD in the germline V gene. CDR3 length: 13 amino acids. For the CDR3, the DNA is TGTGCCACCAGGCAGGTCGCGAACACTGAAGCTTTCTTT. This codes for CATRQVANTEAFF.

The J gene is TRBJ2-2, the V gene TRBV7-9; 10 bases match TRBD1. CDR1 is SEHNR and CDR2 is FQNEAQ in the germline V gene (reference sequence). Unmatched junction bases numbered 6, after V lost 5 bases and J lost 3 bases. The CDR3 spans 16 residues. The CDR3 DNA sequence: TGTGCCAGCAGCCCGACCGGGACAGGGGACACCGGGGAGCTGTTTTTT. It encodes CASSPTGTGDTGELFF. Combining the CDR3 with reference TRBV7-9 and TRBJ2-2 gives the whole variable domain DTGVSQNPRHKITKRGQNVTFRCDPISEHNRLYWYRQTLGQGPEFLTYFQNEAQLEKSRLLSDRFSAERPKGSFSTLEIQRTEQGDSAMYLCASSPTGTGDTGELFFGEGSRLTVL.

This clonotype was seen more than once but under ten times. The chain is built from TRBV28 and TRBJ1-6; D unclear. The germline gives CDR1 MDHEN, CDR2 SYDVKM. The V gene lost 3 bases and the J gene lost 14 bases, with 11 bases spanning the gap. The CDR3 runs 12 residues. The CDR3 DNA is TGTGCCAGCAGTTTTGTATCAAGCACCCTCCACTTT. Translating it yields CASSFVSSTLHF.

There are a few counts of this clonotype. The genes are TRBV9 and TRBJ1-3; 9 bases are shared with TRBD1. V lost 3 bases to trimming and J lost 8 bases; unmatched junction nucleotides: 6. CDR1 is SGDLS and CDR2 is YYNGEE in the germline V gene. The CDR3 loop spans 14 amino acids. Here the CDR3 reads CASSAGTGQDTIYF. The DNA of the CDR3 is TGTGCCAGCAGCGCCGGGACAGGGCAAGACACCATATATTTT.

This clonotype was recorded once. This chain connects TRBV23-1 to TRBJ2-7, with D hard to call. TRBV23-1 is an ORF; its function is uncertain. This CDR3 comprises 17 residues. The ends were cut back, 4 bases at V and 0 bases at J, with 19 bases in the middle. The CDR3: CASSLGLIRVTSYEQYV. The CDR3 DNA reads as TGCGCCAGCAGTCTTGGGCTAATACGGGTTACCTCCTACGAGCAGTACGTC.

This clonotype showed up just a few times. The gene calls are TRBV15 and TRBJ2-3; tentatively, D is TRBD1 or TRBD2 (5 bases each). The CDR3 is 16 residues long. Between the trimmed V and J ends, which lost 0 bases and 6 bases, there was a span of 16 bases. Germline V gene sequence: CDR1 LNHNV, CDR2 YYDKDF (reference sequence). CDR3 DNA: TGTGCCACCAGCAGAGATTGGCGGTTGGGGGAGGATACGCAGTATTTT. Protein sequence: CATSRDWRLGEDTQYF.

This sequence joins TRBV27 and TRBJ1-1, with D perhaps TRBD1 (6 bases). Germline-derived CDR1 and CDR2 are MNHEY and SMNVEV (reference sequence). V dropped 0 bases and J dropped 1 base, with 12 bases sitting between them. CDR3 length: 16 amino acids. The CDR3 region is CASSLSAGARNTEAFF. CDR3 in DNA: TGTGCCAGCAGTTTATCGGCAGGGGCGCGGAACACTGAAGCTTTCTTT.

V is TRBV20-1 and J is TRBJ2-4, with 9 nucleotides matching TRBD2. Germline V lookup: CDR1 DFQATT, CDR2 SNEGSKA (reference sequence). V lost 1 base, J lost 4 bases, and 8 bases stayed unmatched. The CDR3 has 16 residues. The CDR3, as DNA: TGCAGTGCTAGAGGCGGGGGGGCTCGGTTAAAAAACATTCAGTACTTC. Translating it yields CSARGGGARLKNIQYF.

The chain uses TRBV7-2 and TRBJ2-3, with D tentatively TRBD2 (6 bases). The CDR3 is 15 amino acids. Germline V gene sequence: CDR1 SGHTA, CDR2 FQGNSA. The ends were cut back, 2 bases at V and 4 bases at J, with 13 bases in the middle. CDR3 loop: CASSLFGLAPDTQYF. CDR3 sequence (DNA): TGTGCCAGCAGCTTATTTGGGCTAGCGCCAGATACGCAGTATTTT.

CDR3 sequence reads: CATSDFLEGTQYF. The DNA for the CDR3 is TGTGCCACCAGTGATTTTTTGGAGGGGACGCAGTATTTT. V gene TRBV24-1 combines with J gene TRBJ2-3; perhaps TRBD2 as D (6 bases). Trimming removed 1 base from V and 9 bases from J, with 10 bases in between. The germline V gene has CDR1 KGHDR and CDR2 SFDVKD. This CDR3 has 13 amino acids.